Listed below are T cell receptor beta chains from one sample, sequenced in a study of shared clonotypes between healthy human individuals. Libraries were prepared by immunoSEQ multiplex PCR; TCRdb keeps only in-frame clonotypes and omits some of them. The sample contains millions of clones, 85% to 95% of which appear only once. The sample consisted of naive CD4+ T cells sorted from blood. These receptors originate from a man in his late teens or twenties in good health. Each CDR3 is given with its conserved first and last residue. The D gene is left open where the match is weak. Size is stated for part of the rows, as once, few or many counts, or as a class when the clone is expanded.

NA,TRBJ1-4,NA,TRBV10-3,CAIRDGLNEKLFF,TGTGCCATCAGGGACGGCTTGAATGAAAAACTGTTTTTT
NA,TRBJ1-5,NA,TRBV30,CAWSMYSNQPQHF,TGTGCCTGGAGTATGTATAGCAATCAGCCCCAGCATTTT
TRBD1,TRBJ2-2,NA,TRBV30,CAWSRQGTGELFF,TGTGCCTGGAGTAGACAGGGGACCGGGGAGCTGTTTTTT
TRBD2,TRBJ2-3,NA,TRBV9,CASSELAGITDTQYF,TGTGCCAGCAGCGAGCTAGCGGGGATCACAGATACGCAGTATTTT
TRBD2,TRBJ2-5,NA,TRBV2,CASVREVDGWETQYF,TGTGCCAGCGTACGGGAGGTCGATGGGTGGGAGACCCAGTACTTC
NA,TRBJ1-3,NA,TRBV11-3,CASSLSGEGPGNTIYF,TGTGCCAGCAGCTTAAGCGGGGAAGGGCCTGGAAACACCATATATTTT
TRBD1,TRBJ2-7,NA,TRBV2,CASSDRTGTYEQYF,TGTGCCAGCAGTGACCGGACAGGGACCTACGAGCAGTACTTC
NA,TRBJ2-2,NA,TRBV5-1,CASSLGAGNTGELFF,TGCGCCAGCAGCTTGGGAGCCGGGAACACCGGGGAGCTGTTTTTT
TRBD2,TRBJ2-3,NA,TRBV15,CATRRAGGGDTQYF,TGTGCCACCAGACGAGCGGGAGGTGGGGATACGCAGTATTTT
NA,TRBJ2-3,many,TRBV5-1,CASSLEAQYGIDTQYF,TGCGCCAGCAGCTTGGAGGCGCAGTACGGAATAGATACGCAGTATTTT
NA,TRBJ2-3,NA,TRBV9,CASSPDRGKLDTQYF,TGTGCCAGCAGCCCGGATAGGGGGAAGCTCGATACGCAGTATTTT
TRBD1,TRBJ2-7,NA,TRBV13,CASSTGQGYSYEQYF,TGTGCCAGCAGCACCGGACAGGGCTACTCCTACGAGCAGTACTTC
NA,TRBJ2-5,NA,TRBV5-6,CASSLLGAEETQYF,TGTGCCAGCAGCTTGTTAGGGGCTGAAGAGACCCAGTACTTC
NA,TRBJ1-2,NA,TRBV7-8,CASSLGSVSYGYTF,TGTGCCAGCAGCTTAGGGTCAGTTAGCTATGGCTACACCTTC
TRBD2,TRBJ2-7,NA,TRBV10-3,CAISESTSGRVYEQYF,TGTGCCATCAGTGAGTCGACTAGCGGGAGAGTTTACGAGCAGTACTTC
NA,TRBJ1-1,once,TRBV6-1,CASSVGSANTEAFF,TGTGCCAGCAGTGTCGGGTCGGCGAACACTGAAGCTTTCTTT
TRBD1,TRBJ2-5,NA,TRBV15,CATSRQGAAETQYF,TGTGCCACCAGCAGACAGGGGGCGGCGGAGACCCAGTACTTC
NA,TRBJ2-2,NA,TRBV5-1,CASSLGVGSNTGELFF,TGCGCCAGCAGCTTGGGGGTCGGTTCAAACACCGGGGAGCTGTTTTTT
TRBD1,TRBJ2-1,NA,TRBV14,CASSQRTGANEQFF,TGTGCCAGCAGCCAACGGACAGGGGCAAATGAGCAGTTCTTC
NA,TRBJ2-7,NA,TRBV7-8,CASSLEGGITYEQYF,TGTGCCAGCAGCTTAGAAGGCGGTATTACCTACGAGCAGTACTTC
NA,TRBJ2-1,NA,TRBV6-5,CASSSLRGALYNEQFF,TGTGCCAGCAGTTCTCTCCGGGGGGCCCTCTACAATGAGCAGTTCTTC
NA,TRBJ1-2,NA,TRBV6-5,CASSFDGKGGYTF,TGTGCCAGCAGTTTCGACGGGAAAGGAGGCTACACCTTC
NA,TRBJ1-5,NA,TRBV6-1,CASSDRGYSNQPQHF,TGTGCCAGCAGTGACAGGGGATATAGCAATCAGCCCCAGCATTTT
NA,TRBJ2-3,NA,TRBV4-3,CASSLWATDTQYF,TGCGCCAGCAGCTTGTGGGCCACAGATACGCAGTATTTT
TRBD1,TRBJ1-2,once,TRBV18,CASSPGQTYGYTF,TGTGCCAGCTCACCGGGACAGACTTATGGCTACACCTTC
NA,TRBJ1-6,NA,TRBV6-5,CASGDSPLHF,TGTGCCAGCGGAGATTCACCCCTCCACTTT
TRBD1,TRBJ1-2,NA,TRBV4-3,CASSHTDRESYGYTF,TGCGCCAGCAGCCACACGGACAGGGAATCCTATGGCTACACCTTC
NA,TRBJ2-7,NA,TRBV10-3,CAISESGVTYEQYF,TGTGCCATCAGTGAATCCGGGGTAACCTACGAGCAGTACTTC
NA,TRBJ2-1,NA,TRBV6-1,CASGGVSYNEQFF,TGTGCCAGCGGCGGGGTCTCCTACAATGAGCAGTTCTTC
TRBD1,TRBJ2-7,NA,TRBV15,CATSRDGGQGRLYEQYF,TGTGCCACCAGCAGAGATGGGGGACAGGGGCGGCTCTACGAGCAGTACTTC
NA,TRBJ2-3,NA,TRBV30,CAWTTLLTFPPDSTDTQYF,TGTGCCTGGACAACGCTCCTTACCTTCCCCCCTGATAGCACAGATACGCAGTATTTT
TRBD1,TRBJ1-1,once,TRBV19,CASSMGQFDTEAFF,TGTGCCAGTAGTATGGGACAGTTTGACACTGAAGCTTTCTTT
NA,TRBJ1-6,once,TRBV2,CASSAQGRTYNSPLHF,TGTGCCAGCAGTGCTCAGGGGAGGACCTATAATTCACCCCTCCACTTT
NA,TRBJ2-7,NA,TRBV6-5,CATGGGYEQYF,TGTGCCACCGGAGGTGGATACGAGCAGTACTTC
NA,TRBJ2-5,once,TRBV5-6,CASSRALPSETQYF,TGTGCCAGCAGTCGGGCGCTCCCCAGTGAGACCCAGTACTTC
NA,TRBJ1-1,NA,TRBV7-2,CASSLTGTANTEAFF,TGTGCCAGCAGCCTCACCGGGACGGCGAACACTGAAGCTTTCTTT
TRBD1,TRBJ2-2,NA,TRBV11-2,CASSFRDRATGELFF,TGTGCCAGCAGCTTCCGGGACAGGGCAACCGGGGAGCTGTTTTTT
NA,TRBJ2-1,NA,TRBV18,CASSAERAFSYNEQFF,TGTGCCAGCTCAGCCGAGCGGGCATTTTCCTACAATGAGCAGTTCTTC
NA,TRBJ2-5,NA,TRBV6-5,CASSYSKVSETQYF,TGTGCCAGCAGTTACTCTAAGGTCAGCGAGACCCAGTACTTC
NA,TRBJ1-2,NA,TRBV6-5,CASRRTVYYGYTF,TGTGCCAGCAGGCGAACTGTGTACTATGGCTACACCTTC
TRBD1,TRBJ1-5,once,TRBV6-1,CASRNDRGVVQPQHF,TGTGCCAGCAGGAACGACAGGGGAGTGGTCCAGCCCCAGCATTTT